The 17 T cell receptor beta chains below were found in one sample sequenced in a study of cytomegalovirus exposure and HLA in healthy donors (dated by TCRdb to about 2017). Library construction relied on the immunoSEQ multiplex PCR assay. TCRdb's version of the immuneACCESS table is confined to in-frame rearrangements and falls short of the full clone set. An unresolved V gene accounts for under half of the shortfall where checked; the remainder is of unknown origin. For this sample there are 250,000 to 400,000 clones; 88% appear just once. Jointly, the top ten make up 0.9% to 1% of the sample. The sample consisted of PBMCs. The receptors come from a man under 40 in good health and CMV-seronegative.

V and J are TRBV7-8 and TRBJ1-2; D is undetermined. The ends were cut back, 3 bases at V and 7 bases at J, with 18 bases in the middle. This CDR3 has 15 residues. Germline CDR1 and CDR2: SGHVS and FQNEAQ. CDR3 amino acids: CASSFVDSSRGGYTF. The CDR3 region has the DNA TGTGCCAGCAGCTTCGTAGATAGCAGCCGGGGTGGCTACACCTTC.

V and J are TRBV5-1 and TRBJ1-4, with TRBD1 as a possible D gene (6 bases). The CDR3 has 14 residues. The V gene's germline CDR1 is SGHRS and CDR2 YFSETQ. V was pared by 0 bases and J by 10 bases, with 13 bases between. The chain's CDR3 is CASSLEQGFGKLFF. CDR3 DNA sequence: TGCGCCAGCAGCTTGGAACAGGGTTTTGGAAAACTGTTTTTT.

The genes are TRBV5-4 and TRBJ2-3; TRBD2 agrees at 11 bases. This CDR3 is built from 16 residues. Germline assignment: CDR1 SGHNT and CDR2 YYREEE (reference sequence). V gave up 2 bases and J gave up 1 base; unmatched junction bases: 3. As DNA, the CDR3 is TGTGCCAGCAGCTTCACTAGCGGGGGTCGCACAGATACGCAGTATTTT. It is translated as CASSFTSGGRTDTQYF.

This chain links TRBV14 with TRBJ2-7; 7 bases agree with TRBD1. V dropped 0 bases and J dropped 5; count of bases not matched to a gene: 10. The germline V gene encodes CDR1 SGHDN and CDR2 FVKESK. There are 16 residues in the CDR3. In nucleotides, the CDR3 is TGTGCCAGCAGCCAAGATGCGACAGGGAAATCGAACGAGCAGTACTTC. Protein: CASSQDATGKSNEQYF. Looking up the rest from reference TRBV14 and TRBJ2-7 gives the full variable domain: EAGVTQFPSHSVIEKGQTVTLRCDPISGHDNLYWYRRVMGKEIKFLLHFVKESKQDESGMPNNRFLAERTGGTYSTLKVQPAELEDSGVYFCASSQDATGKSNEQYFGPGTRLTVT.

V and J are TRBV10-3 and TRBJ2-3, with TRBD1 matching 11 bases. V was pared by 3 bases and J by 4 bases, with 9 bases of the junction left unmatched. The CDR3 consists of 17 residues. Germline V gene sequence: CDR1 ENHRY, CDR2 SYGVKD. This chain's CDR3 is CAISDGLGTGGADTQYF. CDR3 nucleotide sequence: TGTGCCATCAGTGACGGTTTGGGGACAGGGGGTGCAGATACGCAGTATTTT.

The chain carries TRBV27 and TRBJ1-2; 8 bases are shared with TRBD1. The CDR3 spans 14 residues. After removal of 6 bases from V and 5 bases from J, the junction contained 8 bases not matched to a gene. Germline V gene sequence: CDR1 MNHEY, CDR2 SMNVEV (reference sequence). CDR3 in DNA: TGTGCCAGCAGAAAGGGTGGGACAGGTTATGGCTACACCTTC. Protein product: CASRKGGTGYGYTF.

This chain uses TRBV11-3 with TRBJ2-1; D call uncertain. V was clipped by 5 bases and J by 6 bases, with 11 bases between them. CDR1 is SGHNT and CDR2 is YENEEA in the germline V gene. The CDR3 is 13 amino acids. This CDR3 is CASSAVSSNEQFF. In nucleotides, the CDR3 is TGTGCCAGCAGCGCCGTGTCGAGCAATGAGCAGTTCTTC.

A note on this clone: Additional DNA sequences in this sample encode the identical CDR3. The genes are TRBV6-1 and TRBJ2-7; TRBD2 matches at 13 bases. Germline V gene lookup returns CDR1 MNHNS and CDR2 SASEGT. The CDR3 is made up of 14 amino acids. V gave up 4 bases and J gave up 3 bases; unmatched junction bases: 0. Written as DNA, the CDR3 is TGTGCCAGCAGTGGGACTAGCGGGGGCTACGAGCAGTACTTC. Its translation: CASSGTSGGYEQYF.

The chain employs TRBV2 and TRBJ1-5, with TRBD1 as a possible D gene (5 bases). Between the trimmed V and J ends, which lost 5 bases and 2 bases, there was a span of 10 bases. Germline CDR1 is SNHLY and CDR2 is FYNNEI. CDR3 length: 14 residues. The DNA for the CDR3 is TGTGCCAGCAGTAAGGGGATGGGCAATCAGCCCCAGCATTTT. Translated, it gives CASSKGMGNQPQHF.

This rearrangement joins TRBV5-8 to TRBJ1-5, with D possibly matching TRBD1 (6 bases). With 2 bases removed from V and 7 bases from J, the gap between germline ends came to 13 bases. The V gene's germline CDR1 is SGHTS and CDR2 YDEGEE. The CDR3 totals 14 residues. CDR3 bases: TGTGCCAGCAGCTTTGACAGGCCCCAACAGCCCCAGCATTTT. Its protein is CASSFDRPQQPQHF. The whole variable domain, filled in from reference TRBV5-8 and TRBJ1-5, reads EAGVTQSPTHLIKTRGQQATLRCSPISGHTSVYWYQQALGLGLQFLLWYDEGEERNRGNFPPRFSGRQFPNYSSELNVNALELEDSALYLCASSFDRPQQPQHFGDGTRLSIL.

V and J are TRBV5-1 and TRBJ1-6, with TRBD1 identical over 8 bases. Germline V gene lookup returns CDR1 SGHRS and CDR2 YFSETQ. CDR3 length: 18 amino acids. V lost 4 bases, J lost 0 bases, and 9 bases stayed unmatched. The CDR3 region has the DNA TGCGCCAGCAGCATAGGGACAGGTCAGCGCTCCTATAATTCACCCCTCCACTTT. Residues: CASSIGTGQRSYNSPLHF.

This clone came up a few times. The CDR3 loop reads CASSPGDTSYGYTF. In DNA, the CDR3 is TGTGCCAGCAGCCCTGGGGACACCTCCTATGGCTACACCTTC. J is TRBJ1-2 and V is TRBV5-4, with a possible D match to TRBD1 (6 bases). The V and J ends lost 4 bases and 4 bases respectively, with 14 bases between them. Germline CDR1 reads SGHNT; CDR2 reads YYREEE (reference sequence). The CDR3 runs to 14 residues.

The chain joins TRBV30 to TRBJ2-3; D gene unclear. There are 14 residues in the CDR3. Between the trimmed V and J ends, which lost 0 bases and 3 bases, there was a span of 10 bases. Germline values: CDR1 GTSNPN, CDR2 SVGIG (reference sequence). The DNA of the CDR3 is TGTGCCTGGAGTGTCTTGAGTAAGACAGATACGCAGTATTTT. Translated: CAWSVLSKTDTQYF. Together with reference TRBV30 and TRBJ2-3, the CDR3 gives the full variable domain: SQTIHQWPATLVQPVGSPLSLECTVEGTSNPNLYWYRQAAGRGLQLLFYSVGIGQISSEVPQNLSASRPQDRQFILSSKKLLLSDSGFYLCAWSVLSKTDTQYFGPGTRLTVL.

The CDR3 sequence: CASSKVPAPRDEQFF. The CDR3 DNA sequence: TGTGCCAGCAGCAAAGTACCAGCGCCGCGCGATGAGCAGTTCTTC. The chain carries TRBV21-1 and TRBJ2-1; whether TRBD2, the table's D call, matches the DNA was not checked. TRBV21-1 corresponds to a pseudogene. This CDR3 is built from 15 residues.

CDR3 loop: CASSEYLGGASSNQPQHF. The CDR3 nucleotides read TGTGCCAGCAGTGAATATTTGGGAGGTGCATCGAGCAATCAGCCCCAGCATTTT. The chain employs TRBV6-1 and TRBJ1-5; D not certain. V dropped 2 bases and J dropped 1 base, with 18 bases sitting between them. There are 18 residues in the CDR3. Germline CDR1 reads MNHNS; CDR2 reads SASEGT.

The CDR3 loop is CASSLPGLAYIYEQYF. The DNA for the CDR3 is TGTGCCAGCAGCCTCCCGGGACTAGCGTACATCTACGAGCAGTACTTC. The rearrangement links TRBV11-2 to TRBJ2-7, with 10 positions matching TRBD2. The V and J ends lost 5 bases and 3 bases, in that order; junction bases with no gene match: 10. Germline V gene data show CDR1 as SGHAT and CDR2 as FQNNGV. The CDR3 length is 16 residues.

The genes are TRBV30 and TRBJ1-4; weak D call: TRBD1 (5 bases). CDR1 is GTSNPN and CDR2 is SVGIG in the germline V gene (reference sequence). The CDR3 contains 13 residues. The V end lost 4 bases, the J end lost 6 bases, and 12 bases lay between the germline ends. CDR3 region: CAWTGRVYEKLFF. CDR3 bases: TGTGCCTGGACTGGCAGGGTCTATGAAAAACTGTTTTTT.